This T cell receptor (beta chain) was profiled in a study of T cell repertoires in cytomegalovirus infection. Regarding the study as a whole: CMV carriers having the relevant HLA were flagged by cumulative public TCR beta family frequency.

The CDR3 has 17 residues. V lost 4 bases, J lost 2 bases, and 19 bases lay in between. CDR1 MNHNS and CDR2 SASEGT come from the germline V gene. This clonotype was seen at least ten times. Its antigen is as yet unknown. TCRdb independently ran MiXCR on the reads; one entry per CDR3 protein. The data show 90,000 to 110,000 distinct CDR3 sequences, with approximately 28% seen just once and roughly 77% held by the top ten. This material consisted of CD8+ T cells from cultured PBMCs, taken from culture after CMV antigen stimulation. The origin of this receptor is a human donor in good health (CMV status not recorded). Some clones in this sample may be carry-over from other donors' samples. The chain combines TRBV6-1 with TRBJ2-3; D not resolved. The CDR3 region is CASSAYLLQKTTDTQYF. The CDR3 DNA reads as TGTGCCAGCAGTGCTTATCTTCTACAGAAGACCACAGATACGCAGTATTTT.